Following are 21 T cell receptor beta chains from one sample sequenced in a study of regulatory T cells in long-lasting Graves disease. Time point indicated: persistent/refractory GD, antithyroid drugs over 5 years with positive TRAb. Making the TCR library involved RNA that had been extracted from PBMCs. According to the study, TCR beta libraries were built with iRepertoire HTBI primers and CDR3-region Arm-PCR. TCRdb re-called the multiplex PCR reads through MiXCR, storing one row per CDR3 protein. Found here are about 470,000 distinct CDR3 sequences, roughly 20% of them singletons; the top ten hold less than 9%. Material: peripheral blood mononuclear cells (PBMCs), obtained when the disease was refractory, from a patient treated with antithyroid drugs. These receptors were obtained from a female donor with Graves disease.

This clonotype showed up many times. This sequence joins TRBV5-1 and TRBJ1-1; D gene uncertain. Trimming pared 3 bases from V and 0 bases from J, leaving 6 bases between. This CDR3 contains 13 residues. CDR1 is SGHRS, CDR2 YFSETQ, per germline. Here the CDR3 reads CASSSELNTEAFF. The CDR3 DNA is TGCGCCAGCAGCTCGGAGCTGAACACTGAAGCTTTCTTT.

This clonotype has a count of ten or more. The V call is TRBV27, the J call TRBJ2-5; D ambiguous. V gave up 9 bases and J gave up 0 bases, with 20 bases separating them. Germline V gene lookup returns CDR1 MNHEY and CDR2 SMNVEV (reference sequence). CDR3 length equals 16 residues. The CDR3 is CASGRHIVGYQETQYF. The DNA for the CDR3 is TGTGCCAGTGGTCGGCACATAGTGGGCTACCAAGAGACCCAGTACTTC.

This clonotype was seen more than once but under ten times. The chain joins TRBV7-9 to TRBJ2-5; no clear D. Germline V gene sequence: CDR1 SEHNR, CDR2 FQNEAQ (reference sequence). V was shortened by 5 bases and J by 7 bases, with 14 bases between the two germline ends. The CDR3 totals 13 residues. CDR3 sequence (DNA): TGTGCCAGCAGCCCAGTAGGAGTGGGGACCCAGTACTTC. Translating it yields CASSPVGVGTQYF.

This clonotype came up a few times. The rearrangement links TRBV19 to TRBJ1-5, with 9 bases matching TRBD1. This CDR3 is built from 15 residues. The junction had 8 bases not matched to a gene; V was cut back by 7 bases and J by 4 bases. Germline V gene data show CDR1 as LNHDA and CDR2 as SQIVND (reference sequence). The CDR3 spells CASIMDRGGNQPQHF. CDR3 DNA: TGTGCCAGTATTATGGACAGGGGCGGGAATCAGCCCCAGCATTTT.

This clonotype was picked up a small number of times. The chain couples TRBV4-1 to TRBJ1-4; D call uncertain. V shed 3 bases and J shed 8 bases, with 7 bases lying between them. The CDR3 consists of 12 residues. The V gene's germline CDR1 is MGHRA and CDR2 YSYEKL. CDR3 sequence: CASSHSGEKLFF. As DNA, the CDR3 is TGCGCCAGCAGCCATAGTGGAGAAAAACTGTTTTTT.

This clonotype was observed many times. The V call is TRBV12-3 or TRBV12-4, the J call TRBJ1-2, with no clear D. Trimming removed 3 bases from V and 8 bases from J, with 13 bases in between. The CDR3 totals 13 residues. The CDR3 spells CASSLVTGEGYTF. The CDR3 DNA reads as TGTGCCAGCAGTTTGGTAACTGGAGAGGGCTACACCTTC.

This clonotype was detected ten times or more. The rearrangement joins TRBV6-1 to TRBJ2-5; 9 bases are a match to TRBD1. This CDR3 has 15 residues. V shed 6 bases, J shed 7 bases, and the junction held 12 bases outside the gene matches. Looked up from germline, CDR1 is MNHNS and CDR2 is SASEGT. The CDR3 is CASRDRGAPLGTQYF. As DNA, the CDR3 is TGTGCCAGCAGGGACAGGGGTGCCCCATTGGGGACCCAGTACTTC.

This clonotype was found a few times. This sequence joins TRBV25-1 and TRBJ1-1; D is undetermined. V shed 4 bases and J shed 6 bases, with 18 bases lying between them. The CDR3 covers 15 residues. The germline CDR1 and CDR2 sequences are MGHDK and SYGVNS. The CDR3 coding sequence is TGTGCCAGCAGTGGTCAGGATAAGAAAGGCGCTGAAGCTTTCTTT. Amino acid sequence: CASSGQDKKGAEAFF.

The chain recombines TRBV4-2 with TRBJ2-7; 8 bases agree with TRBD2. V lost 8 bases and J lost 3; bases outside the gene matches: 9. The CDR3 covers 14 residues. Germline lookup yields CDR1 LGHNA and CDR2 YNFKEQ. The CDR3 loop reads CASRREAGVYEQYF. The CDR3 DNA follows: TGTGCCAGCCGCCGGGAAGCGGGAGTCTACGAGCAGTACTTC.

As DNA, the CDR3 is TGTGCCAGTAGATCAAAGGGAGGGAACGGGGAGCTGTTTTTT. It specifies CASRSKGGNGELFF. The V gene is TRBV19, the J gene TRBJ2-2; TRBD2 agrees at 7 bases. The ends lost 6 bases at V and 7 bases at J; junction bases unmatched: 8. Germline CDR1 reads LNHDA; CDR2 reads SQIVND (reference sequence). The CDR3 is 14 residues long.

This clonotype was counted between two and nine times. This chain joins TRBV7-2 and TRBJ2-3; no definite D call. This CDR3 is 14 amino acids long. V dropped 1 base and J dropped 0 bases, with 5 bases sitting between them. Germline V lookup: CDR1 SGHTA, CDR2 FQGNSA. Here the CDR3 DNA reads TGTGCCAGCAGCTTAGATGGAAGCACAGATACGCAGTATTTT. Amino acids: CASSLDGSTDTQYF.

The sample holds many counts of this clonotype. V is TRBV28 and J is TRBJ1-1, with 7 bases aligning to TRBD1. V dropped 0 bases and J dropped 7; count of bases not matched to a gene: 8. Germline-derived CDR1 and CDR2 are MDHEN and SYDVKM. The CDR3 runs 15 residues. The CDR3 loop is CASSLWIGGRSEAFF. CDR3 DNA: TGTGCCAGCAGTTTATGGATAGGGGGCAGAAGTGAAGCTTTCTTT.

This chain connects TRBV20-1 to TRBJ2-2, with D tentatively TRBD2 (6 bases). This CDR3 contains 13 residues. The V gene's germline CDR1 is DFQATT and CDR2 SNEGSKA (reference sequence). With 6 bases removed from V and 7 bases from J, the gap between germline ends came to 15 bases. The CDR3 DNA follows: TGCAGTGCCGGCGGGACTCCGGGCGGGGAGCTGTTTTTT. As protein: CSAGGTPGGELFF.

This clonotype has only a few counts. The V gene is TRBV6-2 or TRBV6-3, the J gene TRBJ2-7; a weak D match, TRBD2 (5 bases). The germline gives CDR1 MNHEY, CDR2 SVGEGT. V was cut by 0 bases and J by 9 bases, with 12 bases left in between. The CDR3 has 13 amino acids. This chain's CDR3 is CASSYSVGLGQYF. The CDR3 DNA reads TGTGCCAGCAGTTACTCGGTAGGACTGGGGCAGTACTTC.

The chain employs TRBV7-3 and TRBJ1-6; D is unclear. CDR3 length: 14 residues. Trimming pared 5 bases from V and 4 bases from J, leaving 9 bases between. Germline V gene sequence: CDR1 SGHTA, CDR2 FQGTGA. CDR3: CASSPTDYNSPLHF. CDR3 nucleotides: TGTGCCAGCAGCCCAACCGATTATAATTCACCCCTCCACTTT. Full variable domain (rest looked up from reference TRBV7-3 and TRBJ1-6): GAGVSQTPSNKVTEKGKYVELRCDPISGHTALYWYRQSLGQGPEFLIYFQGTGAADDSGLPNDRFFAVRPEGSVSTLKIQRTERGDSAVYLCASSPTDYNSPLHFGNGTRLTVT.

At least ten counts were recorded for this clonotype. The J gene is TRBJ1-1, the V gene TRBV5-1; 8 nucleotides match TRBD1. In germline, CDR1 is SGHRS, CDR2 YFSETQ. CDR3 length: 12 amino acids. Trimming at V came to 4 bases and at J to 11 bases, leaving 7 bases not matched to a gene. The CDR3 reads CASSIQGQEAFF. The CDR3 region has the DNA TGCGCCAGCAGCATACAGGGACAGGAGGCTTTCTTT.

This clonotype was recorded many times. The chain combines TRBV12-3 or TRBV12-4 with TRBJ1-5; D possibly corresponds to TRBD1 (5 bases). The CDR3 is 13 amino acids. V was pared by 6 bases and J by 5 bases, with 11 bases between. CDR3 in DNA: TGTGCCAGCAGGAAGGGGTGGGATCAGCCCCAGCATTTT. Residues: CASRKGWDQPQHF.

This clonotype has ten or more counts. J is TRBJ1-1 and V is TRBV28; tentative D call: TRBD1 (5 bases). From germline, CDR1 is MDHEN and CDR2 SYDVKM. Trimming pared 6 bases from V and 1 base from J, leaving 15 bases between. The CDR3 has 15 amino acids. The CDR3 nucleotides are TGTGCCAGCAGCTTCTCTCCAGGGCCGAACACTGAAGCTTTCTTT. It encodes CASSFSPGPNTEAFF.

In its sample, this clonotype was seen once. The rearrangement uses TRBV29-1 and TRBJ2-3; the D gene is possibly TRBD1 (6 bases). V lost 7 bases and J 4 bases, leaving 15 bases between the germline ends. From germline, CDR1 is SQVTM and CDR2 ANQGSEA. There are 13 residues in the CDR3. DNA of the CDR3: TGCAGCGCTGACCCCAGGGGCGCAGATACGCAGTATTTT. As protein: CSADPRGADTQYF.

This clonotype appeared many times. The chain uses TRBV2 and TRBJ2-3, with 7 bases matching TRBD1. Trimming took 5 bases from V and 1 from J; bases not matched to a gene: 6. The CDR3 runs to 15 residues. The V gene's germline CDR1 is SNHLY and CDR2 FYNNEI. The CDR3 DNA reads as TGTGCCAGCAGTACAATAGGACAGGGCACAGATACGCAGTATTTT. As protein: CASSTIGQGTDTQYF. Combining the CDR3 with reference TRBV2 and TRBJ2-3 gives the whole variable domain EPEVTQTPSHQVTQMGQEVILRCVPISNHLYFYWYRQILGQKVEFLVSFYNNEISEKSEIFDDQFSVERPDGSNFTLKIRSTKLEDSAMYFCASSTIGQGTDTQYFGPGTRLTVL.

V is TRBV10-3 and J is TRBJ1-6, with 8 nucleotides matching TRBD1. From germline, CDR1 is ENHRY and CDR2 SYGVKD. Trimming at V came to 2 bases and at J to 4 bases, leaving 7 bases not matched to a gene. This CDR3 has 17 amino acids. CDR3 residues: CAISETRQGQYNSPLHF. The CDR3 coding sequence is TGTGCCATCAGTGAGACACGACAGGGGCAATATAATTCACCCCTCCACTTT.